One T cell receptor (beta chain) is described in this entry. The antigen this receptor binds is unknown. Base qualities are missing; no much larger clone stands one base away. The sample is drawn from a study of pediatric ulcerative colitis (dated by TCRdb to between 2019 and 2020). Broadly, across the study: Pancolitis was present in seven ulcerative colitis patients and left-sided colitis in two, and histology consistent with ulcerative colitis was found in all of these patients. From under ten newly diagnosed, treatment-naive pediatric ulcerative colitis patients and four non-IBD control children, paired blood and rectal samples were collected. By Pediatric Ulcerative Colitis Activity Index, two patients had mild disease, several had moderate disease and three had acute severe colitis.

Trimming takes 8 bases off V and 2 bases off J; junction bases not matched to a gene: 5. The CDR3 contains 14 residues, cysteine and phenylalanine counted. Only the CDR3 region is kept as DNA, spanning 42 bases read in frame from base 1. Reading the germline V gene (reference sequence) gives CDR1 MNHEY and CDR2 SMNVEV. Before the diagnostic colonoscopy, none of the ulcerative colitis patients had been given immunosuppressive medication. A blood sample was obtained concurrently with the colonoscopy. The Wizard kit (Promega) was used to extract genomic DNA from the blood and intestinal samples. Using the immunoSEQ TRB Survey service, rearranged CDR3 beta regions were amplified from genomic DNA with multiplex V and J primers. To keep depth equal across samples, survey-level sequencing depth of up to 500,000 reads per sample was applied. The libraries were purified, combined into pools and sequenced with Illumina technology. The paper's processing steps were these. Productive clonality, sample overlap, pairwise scatters, CDR3 beta length, V/D/J gene usage and productiveness were all assessed with the immunoSEQ online tools. Alongside Shannon and Simpson indices, calculated diversity was computed as the number of unique rearrangements divided by total templates, multiplied by 100. Z-score normalized data were analyzed by principal component analysis with the R prcomp function and the ggbiplot package. Blood-rectal clonal overlap within each subject was quantified with Morisita's index. TCRdb stores this immuneACCESS table with in-frame sequences only. Part of the clones is absent; in the studies checked, under half of the shortfall reflects unresolved V genes, and no reason is known for the rest. V and J calls and clone size are copied from that table; D and trimming were computed from the DNA. The sample table holds about 64,000 clones, of which 70% to 85% were seen once. The top ten hold around 5% of the sample.

Broad study findings and their caveats: Clonal overlap between a subject's own blood and rectum was significantly greater in ulcerative colitis patients than in controls, which suggests more T cell trafficking to inflamed tissue. The healthy control group was small, consisting of only four individuals. A couple of rectal CDR3 clonotypes were present in all ulcerative colitis patients and in none of the controls. Features of the rectal repertoire distinguished controls, mild-moderate colitis patients and acute severe colitis patients, and in acute severe colitis rectal diversity was lower because of clonal expansions. Because repertoires were derived from total lymphocyte DNA, patterns in rare subsets such as regulatory T cells may not have been reflected. For technical reasons, blood samples from two patients gave substantially fewer templates, and these samples were excluded from the blood-rectal overlap analysis.

Sequences were obtained from blood. Recombination linked TRBV27 to TRBJ2-3, with 9 central nucleotides matching TRBD2. The TCR comes from a boy between 10 and 17 years old with moderate ulcerative colitis. In nucleotide form, the sequence is TGTGCCAGCCGTAGCGGGGGTACCACAGATACGCAGTATTTT. Translated, it reads CASRSGGTTDTQYF.